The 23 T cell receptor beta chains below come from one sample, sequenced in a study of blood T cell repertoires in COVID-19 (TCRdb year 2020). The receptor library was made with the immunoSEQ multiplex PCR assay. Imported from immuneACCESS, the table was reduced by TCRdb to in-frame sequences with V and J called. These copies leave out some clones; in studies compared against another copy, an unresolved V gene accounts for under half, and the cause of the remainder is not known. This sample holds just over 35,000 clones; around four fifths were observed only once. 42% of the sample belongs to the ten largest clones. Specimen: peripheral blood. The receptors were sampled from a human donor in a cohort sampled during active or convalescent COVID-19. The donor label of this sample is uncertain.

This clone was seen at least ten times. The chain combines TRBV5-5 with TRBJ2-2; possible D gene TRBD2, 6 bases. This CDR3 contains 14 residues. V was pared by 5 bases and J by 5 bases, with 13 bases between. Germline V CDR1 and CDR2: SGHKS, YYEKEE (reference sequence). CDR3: CASRGGAGTGELFF. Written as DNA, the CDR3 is TGTGCCAGCAGGGGCGGGGCTGGAACCGGGGAGCTGTTTTTT.

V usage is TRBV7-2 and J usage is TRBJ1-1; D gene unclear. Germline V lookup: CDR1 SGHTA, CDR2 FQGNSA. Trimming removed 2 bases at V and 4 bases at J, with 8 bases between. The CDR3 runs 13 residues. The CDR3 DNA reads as TGTGCCAGCAGCTTAAGATTCAGCACTGAAGCTTTCTTT. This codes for CASSLRFSTEAFF.

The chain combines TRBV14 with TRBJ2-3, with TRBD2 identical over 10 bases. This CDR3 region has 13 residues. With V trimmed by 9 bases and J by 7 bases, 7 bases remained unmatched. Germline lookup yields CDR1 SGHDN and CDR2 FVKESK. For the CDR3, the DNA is TGTGCCAGTTCGACTAGCGGGCTATATACGCAGTATTTT. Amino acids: CASSTSGLYTQYF.

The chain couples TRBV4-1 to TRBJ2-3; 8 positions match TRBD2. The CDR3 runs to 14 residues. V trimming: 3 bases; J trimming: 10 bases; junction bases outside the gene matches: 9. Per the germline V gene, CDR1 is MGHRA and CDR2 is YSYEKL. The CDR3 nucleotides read TGCGCCAGCAGCCAGGGGACTAGGGGGGTACCGCAGTATTTT. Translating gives CASSQGTRGVPQYF.

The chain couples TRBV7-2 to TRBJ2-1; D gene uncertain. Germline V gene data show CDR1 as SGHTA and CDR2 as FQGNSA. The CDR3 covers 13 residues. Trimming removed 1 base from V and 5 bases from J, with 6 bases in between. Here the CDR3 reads CASSLGRNNEQFF. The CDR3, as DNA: TGTGCCAGCAGCTTAGGTCGTAACAATGAGCAGTTCTTC.

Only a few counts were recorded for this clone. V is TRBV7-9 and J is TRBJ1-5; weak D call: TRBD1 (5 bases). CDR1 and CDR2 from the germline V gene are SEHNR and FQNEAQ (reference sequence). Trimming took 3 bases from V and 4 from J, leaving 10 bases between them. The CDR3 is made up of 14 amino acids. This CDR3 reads CASSLSQGNQPQHF. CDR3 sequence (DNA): TGTGCCAGCAGCTTGTCGCAGGGAAATCAGCCCCAGCATTTT.

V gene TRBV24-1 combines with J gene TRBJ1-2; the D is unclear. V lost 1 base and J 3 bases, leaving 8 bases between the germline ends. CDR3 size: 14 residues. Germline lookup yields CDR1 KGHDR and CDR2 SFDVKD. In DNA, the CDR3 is TGTGCCACCAGTGATTTCACCCGGGACTATGGCTACACCTTC. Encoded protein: CATSDFTRDYGYTF.

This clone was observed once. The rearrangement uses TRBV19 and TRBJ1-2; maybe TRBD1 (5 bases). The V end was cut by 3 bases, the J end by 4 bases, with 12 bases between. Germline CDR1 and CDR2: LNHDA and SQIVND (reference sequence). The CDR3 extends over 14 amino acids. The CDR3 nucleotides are TGTGCCAGTAGTATTTCGTCAGGGCCCTATGGCTACACCTTC. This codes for CASSISSGPYGYTF. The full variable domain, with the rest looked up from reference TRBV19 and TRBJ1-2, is DGGITQSPKYLFRKEGQNVTLSCEQNLNHDAMYWYRQDPGQGLRLIYYSQIVNDFQKGDIAEGYSVSREKKESFPLTVTSAQKNPTAFYLCASSISSGPYGYTFGSGTRLTVV.

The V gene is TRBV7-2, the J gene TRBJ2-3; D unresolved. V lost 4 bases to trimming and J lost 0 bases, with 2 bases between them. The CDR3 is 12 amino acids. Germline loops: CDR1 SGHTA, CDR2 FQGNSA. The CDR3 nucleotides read TGTGCCAGCAGCTCTAGCACAGATACGCAGTATTTT. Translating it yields CASSSSTDTQYF.

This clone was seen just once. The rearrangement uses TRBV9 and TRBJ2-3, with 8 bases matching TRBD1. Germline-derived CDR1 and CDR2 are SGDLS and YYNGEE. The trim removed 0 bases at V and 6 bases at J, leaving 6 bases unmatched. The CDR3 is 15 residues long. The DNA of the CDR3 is TGTGCCAGCAGCGTAGTAACAGGGGGGAGGGATACGCAGTATTTT. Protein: CASSVVTGGRDTQYF.

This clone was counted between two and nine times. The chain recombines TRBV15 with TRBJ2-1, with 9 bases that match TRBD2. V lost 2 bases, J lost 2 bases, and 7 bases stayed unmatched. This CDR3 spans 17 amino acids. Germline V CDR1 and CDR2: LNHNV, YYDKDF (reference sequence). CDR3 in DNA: TGTGCCACCAGCAGATTCCCCGGGACTAGCACCTACAATGAGCAGTTCTTC. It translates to CATSRFPGTSTYNEQFF.

The CDR3 is CASSHAQGADYGYTF. CDR3 nucleotide sequence: TGCGCCAGCAGCCATGCTCAGGGGGCCGACTATGGCTACACCTTC. The chain recombines TRBV4-1 with TRBJ1-2, with 8 bases aligning to TRBD1. This CDR3 is built from 15 residues. The germline V gene has CDR1 MGHRA and CDR2 YSYEKL. V was clipped by 3 bases and J by 3 bases; unmatched bases: 6.

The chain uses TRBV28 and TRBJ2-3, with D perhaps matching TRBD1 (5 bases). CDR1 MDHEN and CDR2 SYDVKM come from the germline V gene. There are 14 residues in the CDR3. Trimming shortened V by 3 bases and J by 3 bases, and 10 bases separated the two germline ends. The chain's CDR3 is CASSFIQGTDTQYF. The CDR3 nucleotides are TGTGCCAGCAGTTTCATCCAGGGTACAGATACGCAGTATTTT.

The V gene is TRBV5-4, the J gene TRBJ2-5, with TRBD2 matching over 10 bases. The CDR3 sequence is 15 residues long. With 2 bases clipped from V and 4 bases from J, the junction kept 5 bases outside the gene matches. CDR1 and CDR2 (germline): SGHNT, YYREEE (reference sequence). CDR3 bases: TGTGCCAGCAGCTTAGGACTAGCGGCTCCAGAGACCCAGTACTTC. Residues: CASSLGLAAPETQYF.

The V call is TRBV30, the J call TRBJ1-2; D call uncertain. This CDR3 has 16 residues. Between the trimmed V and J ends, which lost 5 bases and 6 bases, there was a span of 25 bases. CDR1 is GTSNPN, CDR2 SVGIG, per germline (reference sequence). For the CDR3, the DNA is TGTGCCTGGGCTTCCAAGATGAGGGAGGACGTGGATGGCTACACCTTC. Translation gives CAWASKMREDVDGYTF.

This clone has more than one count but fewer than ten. The CDR3 here is CASSQFSRDTEAFF. The DNA for the CDR3 is TGCGCCAGCAGCCAATTTAGCCGGGACACTGAAGCTTTCTTT. The J gene is TRBJ1-1, the V gene TRBV4-1; the D is unclear. CDR3 length: 14 residues. Germline V gene data show CDR1 as MGHRA and CDR2 as YSYEKL. Trimming removed 2 bases at V and 3 bases at J, with 10 bases between.

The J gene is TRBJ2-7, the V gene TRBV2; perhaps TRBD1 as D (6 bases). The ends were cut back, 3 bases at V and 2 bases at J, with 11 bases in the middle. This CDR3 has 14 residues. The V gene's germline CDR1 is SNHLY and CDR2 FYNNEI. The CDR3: CASSEGRQAYEQYF. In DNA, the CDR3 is TGTGCCAGCAGTGAGGGACGACAGGCCTACGAGCAGTACTTC.

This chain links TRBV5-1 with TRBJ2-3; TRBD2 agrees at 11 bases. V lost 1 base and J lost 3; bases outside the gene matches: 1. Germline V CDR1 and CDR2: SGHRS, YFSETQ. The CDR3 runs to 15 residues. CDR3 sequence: CASSLTSGSTDTQYF. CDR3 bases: TGCGCCAGCAGCTTGACTAGCGGGAGTACAGATACGCAGTATTTT.

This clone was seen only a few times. The CDR3 region has the DNA TGCGCCAGCAGCAGGGAGACAGGGCAACCCCATGAGCAGTTCTTC. Translation gives CASSRETGQPHEQFF. V usage is TRBV5-1 and J usage is TRBJ2-1; 7 positions match TRBD1. The V segment lost 4 bases and the J segment 8 bases; nucleotides outside the gene matches: 12. The germline V gene encodes CDR1 SGHRS and CDR2 YFSETQ. The CDR3 contains 15 residues.

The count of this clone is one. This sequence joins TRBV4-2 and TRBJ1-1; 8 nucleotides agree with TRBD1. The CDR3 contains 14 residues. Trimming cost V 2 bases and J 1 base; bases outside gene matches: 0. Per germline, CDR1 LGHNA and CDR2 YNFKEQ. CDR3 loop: CASSQQGANTEAFF. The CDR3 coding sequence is TGTGCCAGCAGCCAACAGGGGGCGAACACTGAAGCTTTCTTT.

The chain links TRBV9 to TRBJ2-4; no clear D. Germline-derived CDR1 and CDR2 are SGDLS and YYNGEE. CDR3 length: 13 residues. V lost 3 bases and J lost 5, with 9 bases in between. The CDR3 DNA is TGTGCCAGCAGCGCAATGGCGGAAAACATTCAGTACTTC. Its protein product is CASSAMAENIQYF.

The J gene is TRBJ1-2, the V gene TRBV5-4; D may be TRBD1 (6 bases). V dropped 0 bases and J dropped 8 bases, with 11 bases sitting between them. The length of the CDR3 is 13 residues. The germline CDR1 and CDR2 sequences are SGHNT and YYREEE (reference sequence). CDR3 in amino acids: CASSLENDRGYTF. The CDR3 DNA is TGTGCCAGCAGCTTGGAGAACGACAGGGGCTACACCTTC.

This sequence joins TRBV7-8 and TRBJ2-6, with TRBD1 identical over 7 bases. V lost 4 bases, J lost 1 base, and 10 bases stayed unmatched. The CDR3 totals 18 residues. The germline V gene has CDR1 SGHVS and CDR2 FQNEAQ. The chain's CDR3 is CASSSRTGDPSGANVLTF. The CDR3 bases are TGTGCCAGCAGCTCCCGCACAGGGGACCCTTCTGGGGCCAACGTCCTGACTTTC.